This T cell receptor (beta chain) was documented in a study of cytomegalovirus exposure and HLA in healthy donors. TCRdb's table, derived via immunoSEQ multiplex PCR, lists solely in-frame clones and lacks some. The repertoire holds tens of thousands of clones, with approximately 88% as singletons. This CDR3 is built from 16 residues. V was clipped by 2 bases and J by 4 bases, with 18 bases between them. Germline V CDR1 and CDR2: SGDLS, YYNGEE. Separate from the roughly 670-subject first cohort, the 120-subject validation cohort was the one that the donors belonged to. V is TRBV9 and J is TRBJ1-2; perhaps TRBD1 as D (6 bases). The source of this sequence is a woman under 30 in good health and CMV-seropositive. Material for sequencing was PBMCs. The CDR3 DNA follows: TGTGCCAGCAGCGTTGGGTTGGCAGGGGCCTTCTATGGCTACACCTTC. It encodes CASSVGLAGAFYGYTF.